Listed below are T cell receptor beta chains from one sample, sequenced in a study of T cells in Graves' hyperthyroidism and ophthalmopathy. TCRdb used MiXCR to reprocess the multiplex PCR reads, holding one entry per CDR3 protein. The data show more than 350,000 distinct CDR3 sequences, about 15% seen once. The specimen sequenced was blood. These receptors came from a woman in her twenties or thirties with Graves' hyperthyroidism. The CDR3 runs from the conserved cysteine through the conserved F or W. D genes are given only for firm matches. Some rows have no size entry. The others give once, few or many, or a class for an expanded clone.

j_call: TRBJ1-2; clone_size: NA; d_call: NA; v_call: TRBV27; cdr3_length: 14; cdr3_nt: TGTGCCAGCAAAAAGAGACGGGGGGGCGAGGGCTACACCTTC; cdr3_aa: CASKKRRGGEGYTF
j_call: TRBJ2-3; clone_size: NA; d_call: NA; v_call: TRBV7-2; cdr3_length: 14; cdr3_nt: TGTGCCGGTAGTAGCGGGATGGGGACAGATCCGCAGTATTTT; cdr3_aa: CAGSSGMGTDPQYF
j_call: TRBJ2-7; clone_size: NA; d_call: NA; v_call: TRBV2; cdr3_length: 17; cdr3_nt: TGTGCCAGCAGGGATTTGGGAGGCAGGGGCCGTTTGTACGAGCAGTACTTC; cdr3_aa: CASRDLGGRGRLYEQYF
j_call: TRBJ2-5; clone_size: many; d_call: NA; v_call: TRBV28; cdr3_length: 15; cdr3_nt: TGTGCCAGCAGTTTAGGGGACGCCCGGCAAGAGACCCAGTACTTC; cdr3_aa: CASSLGDARQETQYF
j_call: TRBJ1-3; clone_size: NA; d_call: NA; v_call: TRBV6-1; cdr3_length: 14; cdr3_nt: TGTGCCAGCGCCGGACTCGACTCTGGAAACACCATATATTTT; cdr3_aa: CASAGLDSGNTIYF
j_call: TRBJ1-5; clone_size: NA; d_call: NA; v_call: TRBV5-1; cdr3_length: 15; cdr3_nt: TGCGCCAGCAGCTTGTATTCGGGGGCGGGTCAGCCCCAGCATTTT; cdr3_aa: CASSLYSGAGQPQHF
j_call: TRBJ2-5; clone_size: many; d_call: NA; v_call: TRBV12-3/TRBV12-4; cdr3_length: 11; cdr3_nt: TGTGCCAGCAGTATGTTGGAGACCCAGTACTTC; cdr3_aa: CASSMLETQYF
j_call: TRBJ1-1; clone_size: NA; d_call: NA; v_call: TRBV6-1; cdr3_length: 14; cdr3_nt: TGTGCCAGCAATTCAGGGAGTGTGAACACTGAAGCTTTCTTT; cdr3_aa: CASNSGSVNTEAFF
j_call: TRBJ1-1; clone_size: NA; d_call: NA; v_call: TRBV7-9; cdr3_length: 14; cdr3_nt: TGTGCCAGCAGCTTCGGGGTATCGAACACTGAAGCTTTCTTT; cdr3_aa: CASSFGVSNTEAFF
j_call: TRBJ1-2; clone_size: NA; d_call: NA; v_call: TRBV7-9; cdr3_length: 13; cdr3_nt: TGTGCCAGCAGCCTCCAGACAGACTATGGCTACACCTTC; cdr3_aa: CASSLQTDYGYTF
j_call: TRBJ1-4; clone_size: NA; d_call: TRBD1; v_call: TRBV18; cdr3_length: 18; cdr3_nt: TGTGCCAGCTCACCACCGGGGACAGGGGGTGACTCGGTGAAAACACTGTTTTTT; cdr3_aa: CASSPPGTGGDSVKTLFF
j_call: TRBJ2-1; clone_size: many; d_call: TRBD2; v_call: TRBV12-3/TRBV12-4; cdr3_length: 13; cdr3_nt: TGTGCCAGCAGTTTGCGGGAGTTTAATGAGCAGTTCTTC; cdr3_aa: CASSLREFNEQFF
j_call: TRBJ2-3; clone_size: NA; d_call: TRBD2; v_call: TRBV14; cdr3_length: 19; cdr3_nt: TGTGCCAGCAGGGAGTCCGGGACTAGCGGGAGTCGCGCGACAGATACGCAGTATTTT; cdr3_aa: CASRESGTSGSRATDTQYF
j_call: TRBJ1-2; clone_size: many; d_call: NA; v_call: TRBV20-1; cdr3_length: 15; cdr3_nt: TGCAGTGCTAGAGATCGACCCCAGCAGGGATTCGGCTACACCTTC; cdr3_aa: CSARDRPQQGFGYTF
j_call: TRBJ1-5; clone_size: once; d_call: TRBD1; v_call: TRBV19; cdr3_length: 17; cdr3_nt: TGTGCCAGTAGTGATGGACAGGGACTAGTGTGGAATCAGCCCCAGCATTTT; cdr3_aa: CASSDGQGLVWNQPQHF
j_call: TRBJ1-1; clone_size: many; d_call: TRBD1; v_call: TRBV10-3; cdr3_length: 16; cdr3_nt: TGTGCCATCAGCCAAAAGGGGACAGTAATGAACACTGAAGCTTTCTTT; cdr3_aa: CAISQKGTVMNTEAFF
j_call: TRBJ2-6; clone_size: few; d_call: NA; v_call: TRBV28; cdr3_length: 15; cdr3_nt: TGTGCCAGCAGTCCCGGACCTTCTGGGGCCAGCGTCCTGACTTTC; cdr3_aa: CASSPGPSGASVLTF
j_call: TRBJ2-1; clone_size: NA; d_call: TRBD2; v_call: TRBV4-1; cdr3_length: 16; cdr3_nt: TGCGCCAGCAGCCAAGTGCCTACTAGCGGGAGAATTGAGCAGTTCTTC; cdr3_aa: CASSQVPTSGRIEQFF
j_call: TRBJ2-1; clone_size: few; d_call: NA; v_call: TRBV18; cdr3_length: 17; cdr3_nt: TGTGCCAGCTCACCACAATTTGAGGGAAAGGAGTACAATGAGCAGTTCTTC; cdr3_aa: CASSPQFEGKEYNEQFF
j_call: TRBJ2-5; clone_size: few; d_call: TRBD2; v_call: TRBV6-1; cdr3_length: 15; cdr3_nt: TGTGCCAGCAGTGGAGCGGGAGGGCCGGGCGAGACCCAGTACTTC; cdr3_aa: CASSGAGGPGETQYF
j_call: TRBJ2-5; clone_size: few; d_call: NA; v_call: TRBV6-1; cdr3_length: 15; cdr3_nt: TGTGCCAGCAGTGAAGCGCTCGGGGGGCAGGAGACCCAGTACTTC; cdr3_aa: CASSEALGGQETQYF
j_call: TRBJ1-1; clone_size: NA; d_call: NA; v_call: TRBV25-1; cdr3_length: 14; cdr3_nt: TGTGCCAGCAGAGAGGACAGTATGAACACTGAAGCTTTCTTT; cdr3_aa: CASREDSMNTEAFF
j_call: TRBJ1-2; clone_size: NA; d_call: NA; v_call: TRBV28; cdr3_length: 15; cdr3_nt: TGTGCCAGCAGCCCCCCGGGGGCGTCGAGCTATGGCTACACCTTC; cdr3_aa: CASSPPGASSYGYTF
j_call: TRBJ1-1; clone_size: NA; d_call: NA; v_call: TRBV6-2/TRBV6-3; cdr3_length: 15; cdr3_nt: TGTGCCAGCAGACCCACGGGACGGGAGAACACTGAAGCTTTCTTT; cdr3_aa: CASRPTGRENTEAFF
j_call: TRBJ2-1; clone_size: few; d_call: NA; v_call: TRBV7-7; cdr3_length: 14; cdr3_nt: TGTGCCAGCAGCGCAGGAGCTTCCTACAATGAGCAGTTCTTC; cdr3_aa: CASSAGASYNEQFF
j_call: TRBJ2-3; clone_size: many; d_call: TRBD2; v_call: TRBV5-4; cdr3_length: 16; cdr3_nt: TGTGCCAGCACCCCGGGACTAGCGGGCGGCACAGATACGCAGTATTTT; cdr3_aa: CASTPGLAGGTDTQYF
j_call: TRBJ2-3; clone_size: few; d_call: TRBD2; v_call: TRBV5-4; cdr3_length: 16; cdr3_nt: TGTGCCAGCAGCTCAAAGCGGGATACTAGCACAGATACGCAGTATTTT; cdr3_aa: CASSSKRDTSTDTQYF
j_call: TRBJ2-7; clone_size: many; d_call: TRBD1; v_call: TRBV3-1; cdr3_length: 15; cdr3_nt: TGTGCCAGCAGTCCGGAGGGGACAGGGAGACCCGAGCAGTACTTC; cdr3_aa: CASSPEGTGRPEQYF
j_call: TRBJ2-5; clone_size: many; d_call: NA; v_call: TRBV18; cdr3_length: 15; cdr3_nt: TGTGCCAGCTCAATCCGGTTCGCAGGTCAAGAGACCCAGTACTTC; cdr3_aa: CASSIRFAGQETQYF
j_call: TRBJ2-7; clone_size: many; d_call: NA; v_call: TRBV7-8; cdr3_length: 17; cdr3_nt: TGTGCCAGCAGCTTAGGTCCGGGGGGCAGGATCACCTACGAGCAGTACTTC; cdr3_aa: CASSLGPGGRITYEQYF
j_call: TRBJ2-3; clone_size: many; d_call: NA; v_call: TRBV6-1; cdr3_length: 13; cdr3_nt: TGTGCCAGCATGAGGAGGGACACAGATACGCAGTATTTT; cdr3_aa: CASMRRDTDTQYF
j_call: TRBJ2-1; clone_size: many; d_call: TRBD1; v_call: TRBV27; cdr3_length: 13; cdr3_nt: TGTGCCAGCAGTTCGACAGGGGGATTTGAGCAGTTCTTC; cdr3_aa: CASSSTGGFEQFF
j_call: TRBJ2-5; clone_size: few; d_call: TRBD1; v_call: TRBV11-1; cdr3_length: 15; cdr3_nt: TGTGCCAGCAGTAGAATCACAGGGGTCCAAGAGACCCAGTACTTC; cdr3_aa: CASSRITGVQETQYF
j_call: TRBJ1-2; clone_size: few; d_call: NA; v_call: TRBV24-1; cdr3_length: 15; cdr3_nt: TGTGCCACCGCTGACCCCGGGGAGCGGAACTATGGCTACACCTTC; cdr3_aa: CATADPGERNYGYTF
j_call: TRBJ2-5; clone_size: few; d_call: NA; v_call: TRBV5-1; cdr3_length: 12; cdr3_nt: TGCGCCAGCCGACAGACCCAATGGACCCAGTACTTC; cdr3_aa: CASRQTQWTQYF
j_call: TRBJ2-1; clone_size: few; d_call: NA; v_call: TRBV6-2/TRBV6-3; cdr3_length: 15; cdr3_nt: TGTGCCAGCAGTTCGGGGAGCGGGCCCTACAATGAGCAGTTCTTC; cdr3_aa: CASSSGSGPYNEQFF
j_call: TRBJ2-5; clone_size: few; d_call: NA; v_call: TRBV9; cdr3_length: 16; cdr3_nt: TGTGCCAGCAGCGTAGGGGCTAGCGTTGAAGGGGAGACCCAGTACTTC; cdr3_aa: CASSVGASVEGETQYF
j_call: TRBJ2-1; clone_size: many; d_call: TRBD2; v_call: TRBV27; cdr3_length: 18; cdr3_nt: TGTGCCAGCAGTTTCCGATCTAGCGGGTCGAGCTCCTACAATGAGCAGTTCTTC; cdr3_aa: CASSFRSSGSSSYNEQFF
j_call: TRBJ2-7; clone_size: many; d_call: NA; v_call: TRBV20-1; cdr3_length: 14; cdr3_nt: TGCAGTGCTAGGCCGTTGGAGGGGGACTACGAGCAGTACTTC; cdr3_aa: CSARPLEGDYEQYF
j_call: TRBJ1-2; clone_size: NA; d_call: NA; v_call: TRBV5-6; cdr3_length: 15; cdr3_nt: TGTGCCAGCGGCTTCGTGTCGACACCTAACTATGGCTACACCTTC; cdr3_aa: CASGFVSTPNYGYTF
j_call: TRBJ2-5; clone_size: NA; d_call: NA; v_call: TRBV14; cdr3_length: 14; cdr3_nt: TGTGCCAGCAGCCCCCAGGGGCCCCAAGAGACCCAGTACTTC; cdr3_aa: CASSPQGPQETQYF
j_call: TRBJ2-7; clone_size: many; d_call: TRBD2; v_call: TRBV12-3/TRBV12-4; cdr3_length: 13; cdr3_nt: TGTGCCATATCGGGAGGGCCCGGGTACGAGCAGTACTTC; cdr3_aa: CAISGGPGYEQYF
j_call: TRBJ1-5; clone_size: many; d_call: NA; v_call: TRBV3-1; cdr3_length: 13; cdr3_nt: TGTGCCAGCAGCCAAGGGTCAGATCAGCCCCAGCATTTT; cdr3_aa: CASSQGSDQPQHF
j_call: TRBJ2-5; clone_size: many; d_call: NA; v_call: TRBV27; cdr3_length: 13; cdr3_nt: TGTGCCAGCAAAGAGGGAGGTAGGGAGACCCAGTACTTC; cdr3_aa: CASKEGGRETQYF
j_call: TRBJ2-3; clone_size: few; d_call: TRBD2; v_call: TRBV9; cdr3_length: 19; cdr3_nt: TGTGCCAGCAGCGTCCCCAAACATCCGACTAGCATTAGCGCAGATACGCAGTATTTT; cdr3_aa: CASSVPKHPTSISADTQYF
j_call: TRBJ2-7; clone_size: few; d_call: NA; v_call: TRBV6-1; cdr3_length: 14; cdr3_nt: TGTGCCAGCAGTCCTCGGACGCATTCCTACGAGCAGTACTTC; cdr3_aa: CASSPRTHSYEQYF
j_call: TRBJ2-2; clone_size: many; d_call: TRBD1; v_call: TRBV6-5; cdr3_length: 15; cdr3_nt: TGTGCCAGCAGTTTAAGGACAGGGCACACCGGGGAGCTGTTTTTT; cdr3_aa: CASSLRTGHTGELFF
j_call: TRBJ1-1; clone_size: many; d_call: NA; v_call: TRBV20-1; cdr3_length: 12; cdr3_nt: TGCAGCGAAATGACAGGCGACACTGAAGCTTTCTTT; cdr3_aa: CSEMTGDTEAFF
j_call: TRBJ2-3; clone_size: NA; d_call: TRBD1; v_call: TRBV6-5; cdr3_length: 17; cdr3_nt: TGTGCCAGCAGATTAGCGGGTCGGACAGGGGGCCAAGATACGCAGTATTTT; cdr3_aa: CASRLAGRTGGQDTQYF
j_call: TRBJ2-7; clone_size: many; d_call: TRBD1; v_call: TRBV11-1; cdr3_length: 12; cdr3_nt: TGTGCCAGCACACCGACAGGGTACGAGCAGTACTTC; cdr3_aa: CASTPTGYEQYF
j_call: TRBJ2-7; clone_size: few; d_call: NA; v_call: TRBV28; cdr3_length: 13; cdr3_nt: TGTGCCAGCAGTTTATCCCCTCCATCCGAGCAGTACTTC; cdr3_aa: CASSLSPPSEQYF
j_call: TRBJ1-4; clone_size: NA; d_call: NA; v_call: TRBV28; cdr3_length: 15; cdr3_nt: TGTGCCAGCACTCCCGGGGACGGGGGGACTGAAAAACTGTTTTTT; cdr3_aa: CASTPGDGGTEKLFF
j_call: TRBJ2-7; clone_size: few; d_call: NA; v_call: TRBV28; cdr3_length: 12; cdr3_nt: TGTGCCAGCAGTTCGGAAAACTACGAGCAGTACTTC; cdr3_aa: CASSSENYEQYF
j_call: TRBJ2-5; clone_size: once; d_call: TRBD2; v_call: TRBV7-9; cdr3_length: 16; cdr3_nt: TGTGCCAGCAGCTCCTATAGCGGGAGGCCCCAAGAGACCCAGTACTTC; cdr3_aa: CASSSYSGRPQETQYF
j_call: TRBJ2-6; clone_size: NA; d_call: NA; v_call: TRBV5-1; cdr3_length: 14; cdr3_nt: TGCGCCAGCAGCAAGACAGCTGGGGCCAACGTCCTGACTTTC; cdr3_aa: CASSKTAGANVLTF
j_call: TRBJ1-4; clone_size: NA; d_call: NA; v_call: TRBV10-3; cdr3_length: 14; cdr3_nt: TGTGCCATCAGTGAGGGAGTTACTAATGAAAAACCGTTTTTT; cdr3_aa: CAISEGVTNEKPFF
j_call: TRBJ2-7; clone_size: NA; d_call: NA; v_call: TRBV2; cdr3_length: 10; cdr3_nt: TGTGCCAGCAGTCTCTACAAGCAGTACTTC; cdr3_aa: CASSLYKQYF
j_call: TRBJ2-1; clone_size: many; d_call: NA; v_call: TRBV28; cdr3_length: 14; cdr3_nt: TGTGCCAGCTCATCTCCTTACCCTTACAATGAGCAGTTCTTC; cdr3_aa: CASSSPYPYNEQFF